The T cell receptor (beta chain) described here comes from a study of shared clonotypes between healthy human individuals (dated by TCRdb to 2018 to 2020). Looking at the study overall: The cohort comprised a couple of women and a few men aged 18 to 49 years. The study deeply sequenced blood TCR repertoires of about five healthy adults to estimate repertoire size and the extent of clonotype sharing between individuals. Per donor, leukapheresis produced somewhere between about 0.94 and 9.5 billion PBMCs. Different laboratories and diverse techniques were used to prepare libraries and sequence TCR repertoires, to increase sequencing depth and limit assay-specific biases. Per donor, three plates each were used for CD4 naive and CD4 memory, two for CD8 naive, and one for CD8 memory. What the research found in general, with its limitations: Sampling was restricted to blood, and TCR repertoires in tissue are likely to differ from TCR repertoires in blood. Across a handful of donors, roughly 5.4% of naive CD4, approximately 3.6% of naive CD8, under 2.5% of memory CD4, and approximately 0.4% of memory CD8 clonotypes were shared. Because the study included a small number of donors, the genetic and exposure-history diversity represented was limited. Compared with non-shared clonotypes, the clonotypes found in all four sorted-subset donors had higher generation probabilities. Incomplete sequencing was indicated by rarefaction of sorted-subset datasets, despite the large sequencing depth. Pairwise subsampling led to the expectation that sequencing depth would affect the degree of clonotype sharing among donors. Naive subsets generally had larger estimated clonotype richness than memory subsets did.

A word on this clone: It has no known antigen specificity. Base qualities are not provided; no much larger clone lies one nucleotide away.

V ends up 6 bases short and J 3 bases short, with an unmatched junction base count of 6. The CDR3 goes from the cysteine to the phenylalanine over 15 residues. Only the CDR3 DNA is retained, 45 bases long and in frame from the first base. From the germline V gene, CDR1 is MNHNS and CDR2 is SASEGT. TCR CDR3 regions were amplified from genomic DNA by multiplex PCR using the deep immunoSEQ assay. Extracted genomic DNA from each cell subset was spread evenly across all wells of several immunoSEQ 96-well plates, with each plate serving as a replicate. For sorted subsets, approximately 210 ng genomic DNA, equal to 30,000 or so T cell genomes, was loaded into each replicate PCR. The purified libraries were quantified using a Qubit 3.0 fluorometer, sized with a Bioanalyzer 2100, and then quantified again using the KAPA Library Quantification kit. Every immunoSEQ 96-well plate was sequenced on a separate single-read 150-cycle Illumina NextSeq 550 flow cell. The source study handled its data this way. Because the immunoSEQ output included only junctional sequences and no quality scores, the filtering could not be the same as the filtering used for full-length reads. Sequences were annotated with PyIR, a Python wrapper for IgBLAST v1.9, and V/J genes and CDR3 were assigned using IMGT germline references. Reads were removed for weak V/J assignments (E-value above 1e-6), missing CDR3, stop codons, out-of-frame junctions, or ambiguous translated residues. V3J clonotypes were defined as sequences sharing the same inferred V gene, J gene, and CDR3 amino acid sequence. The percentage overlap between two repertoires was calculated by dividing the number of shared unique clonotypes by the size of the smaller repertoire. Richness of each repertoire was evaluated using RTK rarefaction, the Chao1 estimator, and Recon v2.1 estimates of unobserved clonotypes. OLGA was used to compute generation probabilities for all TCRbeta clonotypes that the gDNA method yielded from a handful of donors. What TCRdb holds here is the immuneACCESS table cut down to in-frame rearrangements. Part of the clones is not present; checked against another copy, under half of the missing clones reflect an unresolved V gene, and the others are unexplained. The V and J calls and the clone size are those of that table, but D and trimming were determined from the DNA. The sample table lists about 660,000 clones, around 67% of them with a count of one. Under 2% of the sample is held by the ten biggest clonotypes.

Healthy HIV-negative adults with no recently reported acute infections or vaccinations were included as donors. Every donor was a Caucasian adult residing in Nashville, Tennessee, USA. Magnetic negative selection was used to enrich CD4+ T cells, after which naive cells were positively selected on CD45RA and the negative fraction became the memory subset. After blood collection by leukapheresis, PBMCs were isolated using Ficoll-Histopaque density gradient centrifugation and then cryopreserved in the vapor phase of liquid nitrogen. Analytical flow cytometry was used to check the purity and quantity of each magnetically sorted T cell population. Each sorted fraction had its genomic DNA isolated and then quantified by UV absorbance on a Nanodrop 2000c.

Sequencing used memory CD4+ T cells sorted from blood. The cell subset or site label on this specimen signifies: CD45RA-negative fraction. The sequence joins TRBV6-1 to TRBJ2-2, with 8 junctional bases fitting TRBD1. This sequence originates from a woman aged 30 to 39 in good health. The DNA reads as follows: TGTGCCAGCAGCGAAAGACAGGGGCACACCGGGGAGCTGTTTTTT. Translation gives CASSERQGHTGELFF.